In this sample, the clone carrying this TCR beta chain turned up a few times. Its antigen is not known. This sample was included in a study of CD8 T cells in ankylosing spondylitis. J lost 3 bases, V lost 1 base, and 4 bases had no gene match. This CDR3 spans 16 amino acids. The germline V gene encodes CDR1 LGHDT and CDR2 YNNKEL (reference sequence). Study results and limitations: Prior literature has documented some motif variants in synovial fluid and blood from reactive arthritis. Ankylosing spondylitis blood seemed to carry a telltale TCR beta motif made of about 8 highly homologous variants.

By quantitative 5'-RACE with molecular barcodes, the TCR beta libraries were made. TCRdb called the 5' RACE reads again in MiXCR, with one record for every CDR3 protein. The table has over 450,000 distinct CDR3 sequences, about an eighth seen once. This sequence originates from a male donor with ankylosing spondylitis. Sequenced input: blood, either unsorted or a sorted T cell fraction (not recorded which). The chain recombines TRBV3-1 with TRBJ2-3; 10 bases are a match to TRBD2. CDR3: CASSQGASGRTDTQYF. The CDR3 coding sequence is TGTGCCAGCAGCCAAGGCGCTAGCGGGAGAACAGATACGCAGTATTTT.